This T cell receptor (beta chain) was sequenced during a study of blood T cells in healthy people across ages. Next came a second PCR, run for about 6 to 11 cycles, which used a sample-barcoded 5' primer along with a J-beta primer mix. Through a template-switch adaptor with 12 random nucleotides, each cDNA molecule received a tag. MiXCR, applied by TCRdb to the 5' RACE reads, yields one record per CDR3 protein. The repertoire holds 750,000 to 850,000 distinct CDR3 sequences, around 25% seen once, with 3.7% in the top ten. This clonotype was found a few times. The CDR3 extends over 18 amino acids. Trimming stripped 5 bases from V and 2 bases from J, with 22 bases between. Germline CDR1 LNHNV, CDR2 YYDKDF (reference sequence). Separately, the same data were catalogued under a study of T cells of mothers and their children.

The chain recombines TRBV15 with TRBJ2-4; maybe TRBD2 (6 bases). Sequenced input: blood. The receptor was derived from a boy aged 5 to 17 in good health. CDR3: CATSEPVEEGSTKNIQYF. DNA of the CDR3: TGTGCCACCAGCGAGCCAGTGGAGGAGGGGAGTACCAAAAACATTCAGTACTTC.